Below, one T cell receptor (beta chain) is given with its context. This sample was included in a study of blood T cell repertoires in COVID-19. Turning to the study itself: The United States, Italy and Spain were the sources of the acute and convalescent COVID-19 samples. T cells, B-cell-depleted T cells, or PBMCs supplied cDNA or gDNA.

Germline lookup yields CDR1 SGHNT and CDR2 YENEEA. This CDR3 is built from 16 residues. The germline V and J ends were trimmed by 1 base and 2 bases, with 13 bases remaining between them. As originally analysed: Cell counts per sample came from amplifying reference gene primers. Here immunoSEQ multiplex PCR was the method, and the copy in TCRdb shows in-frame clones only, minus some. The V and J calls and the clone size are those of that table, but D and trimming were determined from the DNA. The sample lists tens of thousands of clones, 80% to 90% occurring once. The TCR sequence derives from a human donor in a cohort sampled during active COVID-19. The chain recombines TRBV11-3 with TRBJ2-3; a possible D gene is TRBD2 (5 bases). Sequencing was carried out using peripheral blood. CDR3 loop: CASSLGSSRYTDTQYF. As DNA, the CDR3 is TGTGCCAGCAGCTTAGGGTCTAGCCGATACACAGATACGCAGTATTTT.